The clone carrying this T cell receptor beta chain occurred many times. No antigen is known for it. The data originate from a study of T cells in Graves' hyperthyroidism and ophthalmopathy. Study-level points and caveats: In the analysis, a 13 V-J model separated ophthalmopathy from stable hyperthyroidism.

The study excluded patients with uncontrolled infection, other autoimmune disease, pregnancy or lactation. The junction had 8 bases not matched to a gene; V was cut back by 5 bases and J by 0 bases. The CDR3 is made up of 17 amino acids. The germline CDR1 and CDR2 sequences are SGHDT and YYEEEE. RNA transcripts yielded amplified TCR beta CDR3 regions. HTBI primers were the set used in a first-round RT-PCR of the TCR CDR3. TCRdb processed the multiplex PCR reads anew with MiXCR; each CDR3 protein has one entry. The sample lists some 50,000 distinct CDR3 sequences; roughly 51% were seen once. The source is a man aged 18 to 30 with Graves' hyperthyroidism. What was sequenced was peripheral blood or thyroid tissue (not recorded which). The chain recombines TRBV5-6 with TRBJ2-6, with 7 bases lining up with TRBD1. The CDR3 region has the DNA TGTGCCAGCAGACCGGGACAGTCGATCTCTGGGGCCAACGTCCTGACTTTC. Its translation: CASRPGQSISGANVLTF. Variable domain in full (rest from reference TRBV5-6 and TRBJ2-6): DAGVTQSPTHLIKTRGQQVTLRCSPKSGHDTVSWYQQALGQGPQFIFQYYEEEERQRGNFPDRFSGHQFPNYSSELNVNALLLGDSALYLCASRPGQSISGANVLTFGAGSRLTVL.